These 23 T cell receptor beta chains came from one sample sequenced in a study of beta chain features in type 1 diabetes. The sequenced template was cDNA made from the entire isolated RNA. The assay was immunoSEQ multiplex PCR, and TCRdb's table has in-frame clones only and misses some. The sample shows some 640,000 clones, 11% to 15% of them seen only once. Study-wide points: When Type 1 diabetes patients were examined, their TCRB CDR3s proved moderately but significantly shorter in all four CD4+ subsets.

These receptors lack a known antigen. Sequencing was performed on naive CD4+ T cells from blood. These receptors were collected from a man in his late teens or twenties with type 1 diabetes.

This clone appeared a few times. V and J are TRBV30 and TRBJ1-5, with TRBD1 as a possible D gene (5 bases). The V gene's germline CDR1 is GTSNPN and CDR2 SVGIG (reference sequence). The CDR3 runs 15 residues. V lost 3 bases to trimming and J lost 8 bases, with 20 bases between them. The CDR3 region is CAWSLGGGWYEPQHF. As DNA, the CDR3 is TGTGCCTGGAGCCTCGGCGGGGGGTGGTATGAGCCCCAGCATTTT. Drawing the rest from reference TRBV30 and TRBJ1-5, the complete variable domain is SQTIHQWPATLVQPVGSPLSLECTVEGTSNPNLYWYRQAAGRGLQLLFYSVGIGQISSEVPQNLSASRPQDRQFILSSKKLLLSDSGFYLCAWSLGGGWYEPQHFGDGTRLSIL.

This clone was found a few times. Written as DNA, the CDR3 is TGTGCCAGCAGCTCCGTGACAGGCGGCGAGCAGTACTTC. Translating it yields CASSSVTGGEQYF. The chain is built from TRBV5-4 and TRBJ2-7; possibly TRBD1 for D (6 bases). The germline V gene encodes CDR1 SGHNT and CDR2 YYREEE (reference sequence). Trimming removed 3 bases from V and 6 bases from J, with 13 bases in between. The CDR3 extends over 13 amino acids. The complete variable domain, with remaining parts taken from reference TRBV5-4 and TRBJ2-7, reads ETGVTQSPTHLIKTRGQQVTLRCSSQSGHNTVSWYQQALGQGPQFIFQYYREEENGRGNFPPRFSGLQFPNYSSELNVNALELDDSALYLCASSSVTGGEQYFGPGTRLTVT.

This clone showed up just a few times. The chain has TRBV25-1 and TRBJ2-1; D gene uncertain. The CDR3 runs 14 residues. Germline CDR1 MGHDK, CDR2 SYGVNS. V lost 8 bases, J lost 0 bases, and 11 bases lay in between. For the CDR3, the DNA is TGTGCCAGCCCGCCCCCGGACTCCTACAATGAGCAGTTCTTC. This gives the protein CASPPPDSYNEQFF.

This clone was found a few times. Other DNA sequences from this sample encode an identical CDR3 as well. This chain connects TRBV5-1 to TRBJ2-1, with TRBD2 matching 9 bases. V dropped 4 bases and J dropped 3; count of bases not matched to a gene: 5. Germline V gene sequence: CDR1 SGHRS, CDR2 YFSETQ. There are 15 residues in the CDR3. CDR3 nucleotides: TGCGCCAGCAGCCGGGGACTAGCAGACTACAATGAGCAGTTCTTC. Residues: CASSRGLADYNEQFF.

This clone has only a few counts. This chain joins TRBV7-9 and TRBJ1-2, with D maybe TRBD1 (5 bases). V was clipped by 5 bases and J by 6 bases, with 13 bases between them. This CDR3 spans 13 amino acids. CDR1 is SEHNR and CDR2 is FQNEAQ in the germline V gene (reference sequence). The CDR3 nucleotides are TGTGCCAGCAGCCCCTCTGAGGGGAATGGCTACACCTTC. The encoded protein is CASSPSEGNGYTF. Full variable domain (rest looked up from reference TRBV7-9 and TRBJ1-2): DTGVSQNPRHKITKRGQNVTFRCDPISEHNRLYWYRQTLGQGPEFLTYFQNEAQLEKSRLLSDRFSAERPKGSFSTLEIQRTEQGDSAMYLCASSPSEGNGYTFGSGTRLTVV.

This clone has more than one count but fewer than ten. V usage is TRBV6-1 and J usage is TRBJ1-5, with 8 positions matching TRBD1. In germline, CDR1 is MNHNS, CDR2 SASEGT. V shed 7 bases and J 3 bases; nucleotides not matched to a gene: 5. CDR3 length equals 14 residues. The CDR3 sequence: CASNPGQVNQPQHF. The CDR3 coding sequence is TGTGCCAGCAACCCGGGACAGGTCAATCAGCCCCAGCATTTT.

The rearrangement uses TRBV30 and TRBJ1-2, with unresolved D. The CDR3 has 13 amino acids. The germline V and J ends were trimmed by 4 bases and 4 bases, with 13 bases remaining between them. The germline V gene has CDR1 GTSNPN and CDR2 SVGIG (reference sequence). CDR3 DNA sequence: TGTGCCTGGAACCCCCACGGGCCCTATGGCTACACCTTC. It encodes CAWNPHGPYGYTF.

This clone turned up a few times. The rearrangement links TRBV11-2 to TRBJ2-3; maybe TRBD2 (5 bases). The CDR3 totals 13 residues. Trimming pared 5 bases from V and 4 bases from J, leaving 10 bases between. Germline CDR1 reads SGHAT; CDR2 reads FQNNGV. CDR3 residues: CASSPRGPDTQYF. CDR3 nucleotides: TGTGCCAGCAGCCCCCGCGGGCCAGATACGCAGTATTTT.

This clone came up a few times. The chain recombines TRBV6-1 with TRBJ2-5; D is perhaps TRBD1 or TRBD2 (5 bases each). The germline gives CDR1 MNHNS, CDR2 SASEGT. The CDR3 runs to 13 residues. V was trimmed by 5 bases and J by 12 bases, leaving 19 bases between them. The CDR3 sequence: CASSSYREGTEYF. The CDR3 DNA reads TGTGCCAGCAGTTCGTATCGTGAGGGGACGGAGTACTTC.

This clone was counted a few times. This rearrangement joins TRBV25-1 to TRBJ2-3; perhaps TRBD1 as D (5 bases). The CDR3 consists of 17 residues. The V end was cut by 5 bases, the J end by 0 bases, with 18 bases between. Germline V CDR1 and CDR2: MGHDK, SYGVNS. CDR3 region: CASSLSRQGPSTDTQYF. In DNA, the CDR3 is TGTGCCAGCAGTTTAAGCCGGCAGGGCCCAAGCACAGATACGCAGTATTTT.

The CDR3: CAWNVGQYNSPLHF. CDR3 nucleotides: TGTGCCTGGAACGTAGGGCAGTATAATTCACCCCTCCACTTT. The chain has TRBV30 and TRBJ1-6; D not certain. This CDR3 region has 14 residues. V lost 4 bases, J lost 4 bases, and 11 bases lay in between. The germline V gene encodes CDR1 GTSNPN and CDR2 SVGIG (reference sequence). The full variable domain, rest sourced from reference TRBV30 and TRBJ1-6, is SQTIHQWPATLVQPVGSPLSLECTVEGTSNPNLYWYRQAAGRGLQLLFYSVGIGQISSEVPQNLSASRPQDRQFILSSKKLLLSDSGFYLCAWNVGQYNSPLHFGNGTRLTVT.

This clone was detected a few times. The J gene is TRBJ1-2, the V gene TRBV19, with D perhaps TRBD1 (6 bases). Between the trimmed V and J ends, which lost 10 bases and 9 bases, there was a span of 24 bases. This CDR3 contains 14 residues. Looked up from germline, CDR1 is LNHDA and CDR2 is SQIVND (reference sequence). CDR3 in amino acids: CATPQRGTRQSYTF. CDR3 bases: TGTGCCACCCCCCAACGGGGGACACGGCAGAGCTACACCTTC.

V usage is TRBV14 and J usage is TRBJ2-5; 10 positions match TRBD2. J lost 5 bases, V lost 3 bases, and 9 bases had no gene match. The CDR3 spans 16 residues. Per the germline V gene, CDR1 is SGHDN and CDR2 is FVKESK. CDR3 sequence: CASSQPLAGSWETQYF. The CDR3 DNA sequence: TGTGCCAGCAGCCAGCCACTAGCGGGAAGTTGGGAGACCCAGTACTTC.

This clone came up a few times. The rearrangement joins TRBV7-9 to TRBJ2-7; D uncertain. V was trimmed by 2 bases and J by 6 bases, leaving 8 bases between them. The CDR3 sequence is 12 residues long. The germline gives CDR1 SEHNR, CDR2 FQNEAQ (reference sequence). The CDR3 bases are TGTGCCAGCAGCTTATACCCCCTCGAGCAGTACTTC. Protein: CASSLYPLEQYF.

V gene TRBV7-9 combines with J gene TRBJ1-1, with a possible D match to TRBD1 (5 bases). This CDR3 is 17 amino acids long. Germline lookup yields CDR1 SEHNR and CDR2 FQNEAQ (reference sequence). With 5 bases removed from V and 1 base from J, the gap between germline ends came to 20 bases. CDR3: CASSDSRDPGRNTEAFF. Here the CDR3 DNA reads TGTGCCAGCAGCGATTCCCGGGACCCCGGTAGGAACACTGAAGCTTTCTTT. Full variable domain (outside the CDR3, taken from reference TRBV7-9 and TRBJ1-1): DTGVSQNPRHKITKRGQNVTFRCDPISEHNRLYWYRQTLGQGPEFLTYFQNEAQLEKSRLLSDRFSAERPKGSFSTLEIQRTEQGDSAMYLCASSDSRDPGRNTEAFFGQGTRLTVV.

This CDR3 reads CASSLTGAGNEQYF. CDR3 nucleotide sequence: TGTGCCAGCAGCCTTACAGGGGCAGGGAACGAGCAGTACTTC. The chain is built from TRBV7-9 and TRBJ2-7, with 7 bases lining up with TRBD1. The germline CDR1 and CDR2 sequences are SEHNR and FQNEAQ (reference sequence). The CDR3 is 14 residues long. J lost 5 bases, V lost 5 bases, and 9 bases had no gene match.

The chain uses TRBV5-4 and TRBJ2-7; D remains ambiguous. Germline assignment: CDR1 SGHNT and CDR2 YYREEE (reference sequence). CDR3 length equals 13 residues. Between the trimmed V and J ends, which lost 0 bases and 5 bases, there was a span of 9 bases. The CDR3 protein is CASSLAIKDEQYF. CDR3 in DNA: TGTGCCAGCAGCTTGGCTATCAAAGACGAGCAGTACTTC.

The chain uses TRBV30 and TRBJ2-7; 9 nucleotides align to TRBD1. This CDR3 region has 15 residues. CDR1 and CDR2 (germline): GTSNPN, SVGIG (reference sequence). V trimming: 2 bases; J trimming: 6 bases; junction bases outside the gene matches: 11. CDR3 loop: CAWSNLGTGRGEQYF. In DNA form, the CDR3 reads TGTGCCTGGAGTAATCTAGGGACAGGGAGAGGCGAGCAGTACTTC.

J is TRBJ1-6 and V is TRBV9, with unresolved D. The CDR3 contains 17 residues. Deletions cut 3 bases from V and 2 bases from J, with 15 bases between. CDR1 and CDR2 from the germline V gene are SGDLS and YYNGEE. The CDR3 DNA is TGTGCCAGCAGCGACCCTCGATCAGGCACCTATAATTCACCCCTCCACTTT. Its translation is CASSDPRSGTYNSPLHF. Full variable domain (remainder filled in from reference TRBV9 and TRBJ1-6): DSGVTQTPKHLITATGQRVTLRCSPRSGDLSVYWYQQSLDQGLQFLIQYYNGEERAKGNILERFSAQQFPDLHSELNLSSLELGDSALYFCASSDPRSGTYNSPLHFGNGTRLTVT.

This clone has a handful of counts. This sequence joins TRBV7-3 and TRBJ2-1; 9 positions match TRBD2. Germline V gene sequence: CDR1 SGHTA, CDR2 FQGTGA. CDR3 length: 13 residues. Trimming at V came to 5 bases and at J to 10 bases, leaving 6 bases not matched to a gene. CDR3 residues: CASSPSGGREQFF. The CDR3 coding sequence is TGTGCCAGCAGCCCAAGCGGGGGGCGAGAGCAGTTCTTC.

This chain joins TRBV7-9 and TRBJ1-4; D gene ambiguous. There are 13 residues in the CDR3. Trimming pared 5 bases from V and 8 bases from J, leaving 12 bases between. Germline-derived CDR1 and CDR2 are SEHNR and FQNEAQ (reference sequence). The CDR3 DNA sequence: TGTGCCAGCAGCCCCGGCGAAGGGGAAAAACTGTTTTTT. Translation gives CASSPGEGEKLFF.

The chain links TRBV30 to TRBJ1-5, with D uncertain. This CDR3 contains 13 residues. Trimming took off 5 bases at V and 6 bases at J, with 14 bases between the two ends. Germline assignment: CDR1 GTSNPN and CDR2 SVGIG (reference sequence). The CDR3 spells CAWEAGLGQPQHF. The CDR3, as DNA: TGTGCCTGGGAAGCGGGGTTGGGTCAGCCCCAGCATTTT.

This clone has just a few counts. The J gene is TRBJ1-1, the V gene TRBV12-5; 7 positions match TRBD1. V lost 8 bases to trimming and J lost 1 base; unmatched junction nucleotides: 4. CDR1 is LGHNT and CDR2 is FRNRAP in the germline V gene. This CDR3 comprises 13 residues. This chain's CDR3 is CASTGQSNTEAFF. CDR3 DNA: TGTGCTAGTACGGGACAGTCGAACACTGAAGCTTTCTTT.